Sequencing of this TCR beta chain was carried out in a study of blood T cells in healthy people across ages. There are a few counts of this clonotype. It was with a sample-barcoded 5' primer and a J-beta primer mix that a second PCR of roughly 7 to 12 cycles was run. Each CDR3 protein gets one entry after TCRdb re-called the 5' RACE reads with MiXCR. The repertoire holds approximately 780,000 distinct CDR3 sequences, with about a quarter as singletons. The ends were cut back, 10 bases at V and 7 bases at J, with 7 bases in the middle. The CDR3 has 10 residues. The data were also submitted as part of a second study, on T cells of mothers and their children.

The origin of this receptor is a boy aged 5-17 years in good health. Specimen: blood. The rearrangement joins TRBV12-3 or TRBV12-4 to TRBJ2-2, with unresolved D. In DNA, the CDR3 is TGTGCCATATTCGGCGGGGAGCTGTTTTTT. This codes for CAIFGGELFF.